The rows below give T cell receptor beta chains drawn from one sample of a study of technical replicates of blood from a handful of donors. Generated by immunoSEQ multiplex PCR, the TCRdb table keeps only in-frame clones and is missing some. The sample has around 100,000 clones, approximately 94% seen once. Sequences were obtained from T cells isolated from PBMCs. The receptors shown here come from a human donor in good health. Each CDR3 is given with its conserved first and last residue. A D gene is named only where the DNA matches it firmly. Only some rows state a clone size, as once, few, many or a class for expanded clones.

DNA: TGCAGCGTTGAATTGGTAGCGGCCGGGGAGCTGTTTTTT
CDR3: CSVELVAAGELFF
size: NA
J: TRBJ2-2
V: TRBV29-1
D: NA

DNA: TGTGCCAGCAGCTTAGAGAAGGGGACAGATACGCAGTATTTT
CDR3: CASSLEKGTDTQYF
size: NA
J: TRBJ2-3
V: TRBV11-1
D: NA

DNA: TGTGCCAGCTACTCTTCCGGTAATGAGCAGTTCTTC
CDR3: CASYSSGNEQFF
size: few
J: TRBJ2-1
V: TRBV6-5
D: NA

DNA: TGTGCCAGCAGTTACGGACTAGCAGACGAGCAGTACTTC
CDR3: CASSYGLADEQYF
size: NA
J: TRBJ2-7
V: TRBV6-5
D: TRBD2

DNA: TGTGCCGGAGAAATGAACACTGAAGCTTTCTTT
CDR3: CAGEMNTEAFF
size: NA
J: TRBJ1-1
V: TRBV2
D: NA

DNA: TGTGCCAGCAGCTTAGGCACAGGGGTCCCGGACACTGAAGCTTTCTTT
CDR3: CASSLGTGVPDTEAFF
size: NA
J: TRBJ1-1
V: TRBV7-3
D: TRBD1

DNA: TGTGCCAGCAGCCCGACTAGCGGGAGCAATGAGCAGTTCTTC
CDR3: CASSPTSGSNEQFF
size: NA
J: TRBJ2-1
V: TRBV11-1
D: TRBD2

DNA: TGTGCCAGCAGTTTCCGGACAGGGTACGATAGCAATCAGCCCCAGCATTTT
CDR3: CASSFRTGYDSNQPQHF
size: NA
J: TRBJ1-5
V: TRBV28
D: TRBD1

DNA: TGTGCCAGCAGCTTGGGGCTGGCTCAAGAGACCCAGTACTTC
CDR3: CASSLGLAQETQYF
size: NA
J: TRBJ2-5
V: TRBV7-9
D: NA

DNA: TGTGCCAGCAGTGAACCCAGGATCTGGGCCAATGAGCAGTTCTTC
CDR3: CASSEPRIWANEQFF
size: NA
J: TRBJ2-1
V: TRBV6-1
D: NA

DNA: TGTGCCAGCAAAAACGGGGCTAGCGGGCTCCCCACAGATACGCAGTATTTT
CDR3: CASKNGASGLPTDTQYF
size: NA
J: TRBJ2-3
V: TRBV19
D: TRBD2

DNA: TGTGCCAGCAGTAAAGGGGACAGCACCCAAGAGACCCAGTACTTC
CDR3: CASSKGDSTQETQYF
size: NA
J: TRBJ2-5
V: TRBV28
D: TRBD1

DNA: TGTGCCAGTAGTATTGCGTCACTAGCCCCTTCGGGTGAGCAGTTCTTC
CDR3: CASSIASLAPSGEQFF
size: NA
J: TRBJ2-1
V: TRBV19
D: NA

DNA: TGTGCCAGCGGGAGGGCCCAGGCGCAGTTCTTC
CDR3: CASGRAQAQFF
size: NA
J: TRBJ2-1
V: TRBV18
D: TRBD2

DNA: TGCAGCGTATTGGGACACCCCGGCGATGAGCAGTTCTTC
CDR3: CSVLGHPGDEQFF
size: NA
J: TRBJ2-1
V: TRBV29-1
D: NA

DNA: TGTGCCAGCAGTGTAACAGCCGACAATGAGCAGTTCTTC
CDR3: CASSVTADNEQFF
size: NA
J: TRBJ2-1
V: TRBV25-1
D: NA

DNA: TGTGCCAGCAGCTTAGGAGGGAACACTGAAGCTTTCTTT
CDR3: CASSLGGNTEAFF
size: NA
J: TRBJ1-1
V: TRBV5-8
D: NA

DNA: TGTGCCAGCCTGGGCCGACAGGCCAGCTCTGGAAACACCATATATTTT
CDR3: CASLGRQASSGNTIYF
size: NA
J: TRBJ1-3
V: TRBV19
D: NA

DNA: TGTGCCAGCAGCCTAGGGGGACACGAGCAGTTCTTC
CDR3: CASSLGGHEQFF
size: NA
J: TRBJ2-1
V: TRBV7-2
D: NA

DNA: TGTGCCAGCAGCTTGGAGAGGGCAACCTACGAGCAGTACTTC
CDR3: CASSLERATYEQYF
size: NA
J: TRBJ2-7
V: TRBV5-4
D: NA

DNA: TGTGCCAGCAGTGACCCACAGGGTTTCACTGAAGCTTTCTTT
CDR3: CASSDPQGFTEAFF
size: NA
J: TRBJ1-1
V: TRBV25-1
D: NA

DNA: TGCGCCAGCAGCTTGGAAGTGCGGGGAAACACCGGGGAGCTGTTTTTT
CDR3: CASSLEVRGNTGELFF
size: NA
J: TRBJ2-2
V: TRBV5-1
D: NA

DNA: TGTGCCACCAGCAGAGCCACCGGGACAGGGGGTGAAAAACTGTTTTTT
CDR3: CATSRATGTGGEKLFF
size: NA
J: TRBJ1-4
V: TRBV15
D: TRBD1

DNA: TGTGCCAGCAGACAGGGAATCGAGCAGTACTTC
CDR3: CASRQGIEQYF
size: NA
J: TRBJ2-7
V: TRBV5-6
D: NA

DNA: TGCGCCAGCAAGGGGTCTTGGGTTTTAACAGATACGCAGTATTTT
CDR3: CASKGSWVLTDTQYF
size: NA
J: TRBJ2-3
V: TRBV5-1
D: NA

DNA: TGTGCCAGCAGCAAAGCCTGGGATTCTAGCTTAGGCTACACCTTC
CDR3: CASSKAWDSSLGYTF
size: NA
J: TRBJ1-2
V: TRBV21-1
D: NA

DNA: TGTGCCAGCAGCCCAACAGGACAGAATGAGCAGTTCTTC
CDR3: CASSPTGQNEQFF
size: NA
J: TRBJ2-1
V: TRBV9
D: NA

DNA: TGTGCCAGCTCACCGGGCGGAGGTCGCACAGATACGCAGTATTTT
CDR3: CASSPGGGRTDTQYF
size: once
J: TRBJ2-3
V: TRBV18
D: NA

DNA: TGTGCCAGCGTGGGCTCTAACTATGGCTACACCTTC
CDR3: CASVGSNYGYTF
size: once
J: TRBJ1-2
V: TRBV28
D: NA

DNA: TGTGCCAGTAACATGGGACATGCTGAAGCTTTCTTT
CDR3: CASNMGHAEAFF
size: NA
J: TRBJ1-1
V: TRBV19
D: NA

DNA: TGTGCCAGCAGGACAGGGGCGGCGAACACTGAAGCTTTCTTT
CDR3: CASRTGAANTEAFF
size: once
J: TRBJ1-1
V: TRBV6-5
D: TRBD1

DNA: TGTGCCAGCAGCTTAGCGGGTCGCAGAGGTACTGAAGCTTTCTTT
CDR3: CASSLAGRRGTEAFF
size: NA
J: TRBJ1-1
V: TRBV7-8
D: NA

DNA: TGTGCCAGCAGTTCCCAGGGGATGAACACTGAAGCTTTCTTT
CDR3: CASSSQGMNTEAFF
size: NA
J: TRBJ1-1
V: TRBV27
D: NA

DNA: TGCGCCAGCAGCTCCCGACTAGCCACCGGGGAGCTGTTTTTT
CDR3: CASSSRLATGELFF
size: NA
J: TRBJ2-2
V: TRBV4-1
D: TRBD2

DNA: TGTGCCAGCGGCTCTCCAGGGGGCTCCTACAATGAGCAGTTCTTC
CDR3: CASGSPGGSYNEQFF
size: NA
J: TRBJ2-1
V: TRBV5-4
D: TRBD1

DNA: TGCGCCAGCAGCCAAGTAGGACTAGCGGGCGTTAGCACAGATACGCAGTATTTT
CDR3: CASSQVGLAGVSTDTQYF
size: NA
J: TRBJ2-3
V: TRBV4-1
D: TRBD2

DNA: TGTGCCAGCAGTTACTCGAGGGCGGCTCGGGCTTTCTTT
CDR3: CASSYSRAARAFF
size: NA
J: TRBJ1-1
V: TRBV6-5
D: NA

DNA: TGTGCCAGTAGTATAGACTTGACAGGGCCCGGAAACACCATATATTTT
CDR3: CASSIDLTGPGNTIYF
size: medium-sized
J: TRBJ1-3
V: TRBV19
D: TRBD1

DNA: TGCAGTGCTATAGCGAACACTGAAGCTTTCTTT
CDR3: CSAIANTEAFF
size: NA
J: TRBJ1-1
V: TRBV20-1
D: NA

DNA: TGCGCCAGCAGCCCGGACAGGGATAACACCGGGGAGCTGTTTTTT
CDR3: CASSPDRDNTGELFF
size: once
J: TRBJ2-2
V: TRBV5-1
D: TRBD1

DNA: TGTGCCTGGAGGGAAGGGGACTCTGGAAACACCATATATTTT
CDR3: CAWREGDSGNTIYF
size: NA
J: TRBJ1-3
V: TRBV30
D: NA

DNA: TGCGCCAGCAGCTTAAGGCTAGCGGGATCGGAGGAGCAGTTCTTC
CDR3: CASSLRLAGSEEQFF
size: NA
J: TRBJ2-1
V: TRBV5-1
D: TRBD2

DNA: TGTGCCAGCAGTCCCCGTTCCAGGGAGACCCAGTACTTC
CDR3: CASSPRSRETQYF
size: NA
J: TRBJ2-5
V: TRBV6-5
D: NA

DNA: TGTGCCAGCAGTTACGTGTCAGGCTCCTACGAGCAGTACTTC
CDR3: CASSYVSGSYEQYF
size: NA
J: TRBJ2-7
V: TRBV6-5
D: NA

DNA: TGCGCCAGCAGATTGCTAGCGGGAACCTACAATGAGCAGTTCTTC
CDR3: CASRLLAGTYNEQFF
size: NA
J: TRBJ2-1
V: TRBV5-1
D: TRBD2